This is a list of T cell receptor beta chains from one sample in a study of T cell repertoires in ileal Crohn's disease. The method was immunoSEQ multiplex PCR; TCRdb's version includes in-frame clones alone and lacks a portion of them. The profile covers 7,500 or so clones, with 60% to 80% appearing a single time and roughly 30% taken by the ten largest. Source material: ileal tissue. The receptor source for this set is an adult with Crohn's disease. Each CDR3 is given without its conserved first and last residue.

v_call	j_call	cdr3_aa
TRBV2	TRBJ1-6	ASGGSSYNSPLH
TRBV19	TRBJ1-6	ASSDRGGNSPLH
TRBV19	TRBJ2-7	ASSETGGSAYEQY
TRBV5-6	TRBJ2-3	ASSSGGQDTQY
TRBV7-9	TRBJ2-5	ASSFGPGVGETQY
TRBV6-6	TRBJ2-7	ASSGQGVSSYEQY
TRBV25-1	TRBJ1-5	ASSGITGGGLQPQH
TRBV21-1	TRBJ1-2	ASSKAGGSNYGYT
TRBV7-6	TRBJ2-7	ASSSQSGGNYEQY
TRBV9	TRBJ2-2	ASSVDGTANTGELF
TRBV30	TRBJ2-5	AWSVPAGGGKTQY
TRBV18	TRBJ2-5	ASSPGLAGAKETQY
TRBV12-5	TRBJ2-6	ASGLFSGGWTSGSGPGANVLT
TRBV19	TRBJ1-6	ASSIDRRQVSPLH
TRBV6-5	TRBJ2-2	ASRSGRTGELF
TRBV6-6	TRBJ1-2	ASSRDRAVGYT
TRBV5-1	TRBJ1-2	ASTKTAANSDGYT
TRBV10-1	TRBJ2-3	ASSDWAGGTQY
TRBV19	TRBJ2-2	ASSQDGAGFFNTGELF
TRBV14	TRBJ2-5	ASSLQGWGQETQY
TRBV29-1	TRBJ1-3	SVGQSSGNTIY
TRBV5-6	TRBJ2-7	ASSLSGYEQY
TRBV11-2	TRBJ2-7	ASSPFHEQY
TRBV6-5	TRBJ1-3	ASRGTAGNTIY
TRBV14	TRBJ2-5	ASSQKTGVGETQY
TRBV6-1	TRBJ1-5	ASSVQGSNQPQH
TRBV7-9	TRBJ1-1	ASSPDRGRRAF
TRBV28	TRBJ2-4	ASSFTDRAKNIQY
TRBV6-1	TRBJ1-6	ASSEKGENSPLH
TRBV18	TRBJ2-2	ASSPRSDTGELF
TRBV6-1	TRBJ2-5	ASRPWGADETQY
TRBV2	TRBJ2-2	ASSSVGVGGDTGELF
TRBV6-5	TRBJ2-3	ATRQSTDTQY
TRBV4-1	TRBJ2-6	ASSYPGTLPSGANVLT
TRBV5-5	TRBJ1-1	ASSVLAGQPNTEAF
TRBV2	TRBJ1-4	ASSENQGLNEKLF
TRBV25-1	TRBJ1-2	ASSEWRGGYT
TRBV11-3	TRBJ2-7	ASSPRTGPSEQY
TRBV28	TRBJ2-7	ASSRPGQGAGEQY
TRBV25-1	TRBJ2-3	ASSELGSGGATDTQY
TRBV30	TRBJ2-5	AWTRGRETQY
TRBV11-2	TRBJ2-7	ASVYLAGGRGEQY
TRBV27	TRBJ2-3	ASSLLLADTDTQY
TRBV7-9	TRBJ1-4	ASSLGTGEVEKLF
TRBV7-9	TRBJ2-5	ASSHGLAGSQETQY
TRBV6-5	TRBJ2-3	ASRFSDTQY
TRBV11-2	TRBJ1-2	ASSSSGNYGYT
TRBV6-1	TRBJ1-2	ASSEGTGGASYYGYT
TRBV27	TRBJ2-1	ASSRQTYNEQF
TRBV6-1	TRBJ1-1	ARILSTLKAF
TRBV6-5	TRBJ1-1	ASSYKGDKAF
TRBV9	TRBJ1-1	ASSVVGVGGGTEAF
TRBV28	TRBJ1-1	ASSSPRGGFTEAF
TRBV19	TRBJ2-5	ASSRQYQQRETQY
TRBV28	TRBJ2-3	ASSLSEVDTQY
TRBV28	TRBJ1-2	ASRIQGEAYGYT
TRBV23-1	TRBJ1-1	ASSQTENSVPEAF
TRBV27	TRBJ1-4	ASSLNGYNEKLF
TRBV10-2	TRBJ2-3	ASSRGLAGGPSDTQY